The 7 T cell receptor beta chains listed next were all sequenced from one sample in a study of Ad26.COV2.S vaccination and SARS-CoV-2 variants (dated by TCRdb to about 2021). The sample's treatment or condition label is to be understood as: some 19 received Ad26.COV2.S at low or high dose, single or two shots; a few received placebo; per-sample allocation not given. Repertoires of vaccine and placebo recipients were sequenced from samples taken on day 63 after the first injection. Libraries were built with the immunoSEQ multiplex PCR assay. Held by TCRdb, this immuneACCESS table contains in-frame sequences only and omits some clones. Under half of the omission traces to an unresolved V gene where checked; the cause of the rest is unknown. The sample profile shows 300,000 to 400,000 clones; 80% to 90% of them were found once. The ten largest clones capture more than 3% of the sample. Sequences were derived from peripheral blood, sampled in a trial of Ad26.COV2.S vaccine versus placebo. The source of these receptors is a person between 18 and 65 years old who received the Ad26.COV2.S COVID-19 vaccine or a placebo.

Comment on this clone: In the same sample, other DNA sequences code for this CDR3. The J gene is TRBJ2-7, the V gene TRBV3-1 (or the pseudogene TRBV3-2), with no clear D. Per the germline V gene, CDR1 is LGHDT and CDR2 is YNNKEL (reference sequence). CDR3 size: 11 residues. Deletions cut 3 bases from V and 7 bases from J, with 7 bases between. Here the CDR3 reads CASSQGWEQYF. In nucleotides, the CDR3 is TGTGCCAGCAGCCAGGGGTGGGAGCAGTACTTC.

This clone came up a few times. This chain uses TRBV7-9 with TRBJ1-3; the D is unclear. This CDR3 region has 15 residues. The germline CDR1 and CDR2 sequences are SEHNR and FQNEAQ (reference sequence). V gave up 4 bases and J gave up 0 bases, with 10 bases separating them. CDR3 coding DNA: TGTGCCAGCAGCTCACAGATAAACTCTGGAAACACCATATATTTT. This gives the protein CASSSQINSGNTIYF. Complete variable domain (other parts from reference TRBV7-9 and TRBJ1-3): DTGVSQNPRHKITKRGQNVTFRCDPISEHNRLYWYRQTLGQGPEFLTYFQNEAQLEKSRLLSDRFSAERPKGSFSTLEIQRTEQGDSAMYLCASSSQINSGNTIYFGEGSWLTVV.

The chain uses TRBV4-2 and TRBJ1-2; 8 nucleotides agree with TRBD1. The CDR3 runs 15 residues. V lost 6 bases and J lost 4; bases outside the gene matches: 10. Germline V gene lookup returns CDR1 LGHNA and CDR2 YNFKEQ. The CDR3: CASRRTQGAGYGYTF. CDR3 DNA sequence: TGTGCCAGCAGACGAACCCAGGGGGCAGGCTATGGCTACACCTTC.

The chain joins TRBV12-3 or TRBV12-4 to TRBJ2-3; D not resolved. V lost 2 bases and J 6 bases, leaving 9 bases between the germline ends. The CDR3 extends over 13 amino acids. CDR3 coding DNA: TGTGCCAGCAGTTTAATTTATCGGGATACGCAGTATTTT. Translation gives CASSLIYRDTQYF.

This clone was counted a few times. Here the CDR3 reads CASSWSEGSPLHF. DNA for the CDR3: TGTGCCAGCAGCTGGAGTGAGGGTTCACCCCTCCACTTT. V usage is TRBV7-3 and J usage is TRBJ1-6; D is uncertain. The CDR3 runs 13 residues. Germline V gene lookup returns CDR1 SGHTA and CDR2 FQGTGA. The V and J ends lost 4 bases and 9 bases respectively, with 10 bases between them.

This clone occurred once. The chain carries TRBV4-2 and TRBJ2-3; no clear D gene. Trimming pared 3 bases from V and 4 bases from J, leaving 17 bases between. Germline V CDR1 and CDR2: LGHNA, YNFKEQ. The CDR3 runs 16 residues. The CDR3 protein is CASSQIVALGSDTQYF. The DNA for the CDR3 is TGTGCCAGCAGCCAGATTGTTGCACTGGGTTCAGATACGCAGTATTTT.

The CDR3 region has the DNA TGTGCCAGTAGTATAGCCGCGGGCGGAGGGGAGCAGTTCTTC. This sequence encodes CASSIAAGGGEQFF. V and J are TRBV19 and TRBJ2-1; TRBD2 is a possible D gene (6 bases). The V end lost 1 base, the J end lost 10 bases, and 14 bases lay between the germline ends. The CDR3 totals 14 residues. The germline V gene encodes CDR1 LNHDA and CDR2 SQIVND (reference sequence).